These 5 T cell receptor beta chains came from one sample sequenced in a study of T cells after yellow fever vaccination (dated by TCRdb to between 2018 and 2021). Read against the paper, the sample's treatment or condition label means: live attenuated yellow fever vaccine strain. To prepare the library, 5' RACE was applied. Sequencer: Illumina HiSeq 2500. TCRdb reanalyzed the raw reads on its own, using fastp at Q25 for trimming and MiXCR for clone calling, and kept in-frame beta chains. Identical CDR3 proteins give one entry, which carries the most common genes and DNA. This sample gives almost 600,000 distinct CDR3 sequences in total; 13% of them show up just once. The ten top clones hold about an eighth of the sample. Sequencing used PBMCs, obtained on the day of the yellow fever booster vaccination. These receptor sequences come from a man under 40 who received the YFV17D yellow fever vaccine.

This chain uses TRBV5-1 with TRBJ2-1, with TRBD1 matching over 7 bases. Germline assignment: CDR1 SGHRS and CDR2 YFSETQ. CDR3 length: 11 residues. The V gene end was trimmed by 5 bases and the J gene end by 15 bases; junction bases not matched to a gene: 8. The CDR3 loop reads CASRDRSFTFF. DNA for the CDR3: TGCGCCAGCAGGGACAGGTCTTTCACGTTCTTC.

This clonotype was seen at least ten times. In DNA, the CDR3 is TGCAGTGCCTCGACACCTGACACAGATACGCAGTATTTT. It specifies CSASTPDTDTQYF. The chain uses TRBV20-1 and TRBJ2-3, with no clear D. The CDR3 totals 13 residues. V gave up 6 bases and J gave up 2 bases, with 12 bases separating them. Germline-derived CDR1 and CDR2 are DFQATT and SNEGSKA (reference sequence).

The chain is built from TRBV7-2 and TRBJ2-7; D call uncertain. This CDR3 has 14 residues. Germline loops: CDR1 SGHTA, CDR2 FQGNSA. Deletions cut 1 base from V and 0 bases from J, with 7 bases between. CDR3 sequence: CASSLGFGSYEQYF. CDR3 DNA sequence: TGTGCCAGCAGCTTAGGTTTTGGCTCCTACGAGCAGTACTTC.

V is TRBV18 and J is TRBJ2-1; 7 nucleotides match TRBD2. Germline-derived CDR1 and CDR2 are KGHSH and LQKENI. The CDR3 loop spans 16 amino acids. V lost 2 bases and J lost 2; bases outside the gene matches: 6. CDR3 sequence (DNA): TGTGCCAGCTCACCATTCGGGAGCGGGACCTACAATGAGCAGTTCTTC. Its protein is CASSPFGSGTYNEQFF. The variable domain in full, with the rest retrieved from reference TRBV18 and TRBJ2-1, is NAGVMQNPRHLVRRRGQEARLRCSPMKGHSHVYWYRQLPEEGLKFMVYLQKENIIDESGMPKERFSAEFPKEGPSILRIQQVVRGDSAAYFCASSPFGSGTYNEQFFGPGTRLTVL.

The chain couples TRBV7-8 to TRBJ2-7; TRBD1 is a possible D gene (6 bases). The V gene's germline CDR1 is SGHVS and CDR2 FQNEAQ. V was cut by 1 base and J by 3 bases, with 13 bases left in between. The CDR3 covers 15 residues. This chain's CDR3 is CASSLEGVGGYEQYF. In DNA form, the CDR3 reads TGTGCCAGCAGCTTAGAAGGGGTAGGGGGCTACGAGCAGTACTTC.